This is a list of T cell receptor beta chains from one sample in a study of T-cell reconstitution after alpha-beta-depleted transplantation in children. TCRdb re-analysed the PCR reads in MiXCR, keeping a single row per CDR3 protein. Of almost 500,000 distinct CDR3 sequences detected, around 12% appear once; the ten largest clones hold 5% to 6%. Sequencing was performed on PBMCs from the stem cell graft donor, taken from the stem cell graft. All receptors derive from a human donor who donated a stem cell graft to a child with combined immunodeficiency. CDR3s include the opening cysteine and the closing phenylalanine or tryptophan. Fields, in order: D gene, J gene, clone size, V gene, CDR3 protein, CDR3 DNA. D genes are given only for firm matches. The listing skips clone size in some rows; elsewhere it reads once, few, many or a size class.

d_call: TRBD2; j_call: TRBJ2-7; clone_size: few; v_call: TRBV5-3; cdr3_aa: CASSGRVRGGRAINEQYF; cdr3_nt: TGTGCCTCCTCCGGGAGGGTAAGGGGCGGGAGGGCCATCAACGAGCAGTACTTC
d_call: -; j_call: TRBJ2-3; clone_size: few; v_call: TRBV10-3; cdr3_aa: CAIRNPGGVTDTQYF; cdr3_nt: TGTGCCATCAGAAATCCGGGGGGCGTCACAGATACGCAGTATTTT
d_call: TRBD2; j_call: TRBJ2-1; clone_size: few; v_call: TRBV11-1; cdr3_aa: CASSPPVSGSRKSYNEQFF; cdr3_nt: TGTGCCAGCAGCCCCCCGGTTAGCGGGAGCCGAAAGTCCTACAATGAGCAGTTCTTC
d_call: -; j_call: TRBJ1-5; clone_size: few; v_call: TRBV28; cdr3_aa: CASSPPTGYSNQPQHF; cdr3_nt: TGTGCCAGCAGTCCCCCAACAGGTTATAGCAATCAGCCCCAGCATTTT
d_call: TRBD1; j_call: TRBJ2-1; clone_size: -; v_call: TRBV10-3; cdr3_aa: CAISDGQERNEQFF; cdr3_nt: TGTGCCATCAGTGACGGACAGGAACGCAATGAGCAGTTCTTC
d_call: -; j_call: TRBJ1-1; clone_size: many; v_call: TRBV7-6; cdr3_aa: CASSFLPNTEAFF; cdr3_nt: TGTGCCAGCAGCTTTCTTCCGAACACTGAAGCTTTCTTT
d_call: -; j_call: TRBJ2-1; clone_size: many; v_call: TRBV6-2/TRBV6-3; cdr3_aa: CASSPWGRPQRYNEQFF; cdr3_nt: TGTGCCAGCAGTCCCTGGGGGCGGCCTCAGAGGTACAATGAGCAGTTCTTC
d_call: -; j_call: TRBJ1-4; clone_size: -; v_call: TRBV2; cdr3_aa: CASSERHPTLLFEKLFF; cdr3_nt: TGTGCCAGCAGTGAACGGCACCCAACTCTTTTATTTGAAAAACTGTTTTTT
d_call: -; j_call: TRBJ2-1; clone_size: few; v_call: TRBV5-1; cdr3_aa: CASSLAALNNEQFF; cdr3_nt: TGCGCCAGCAGCTTGGCCGCGCTGAACAATGAGCAGTTCTTC
d_call: TRBD1; j_call: TRBJ2-7; clone_size: -; v_call: TRBV2; cdr3_aa: CASSGGTGGNEQYF; cdr3_nt: TGTGCCAGCAGTGGGGGGACAGGGGGTAACGAGCAGTACTTC
d_call: TRBD1; j_call: TRBJ2-7; clone_size: many; v_call: TRBV5-1; cdr3_aa: CASSLKGQGGLEVYEQYF; cdr3_nt: TGCGCCAGCAGCTTAAAAGGACAGGGCGGTTTAGAGGTCTACGAGCAGTACTTC
d_call: -; j_call: TRBJ1-2; clone_size: many; v_call: TRBV27; cdr3_aa: CASSFFPVGGYTF; cdr3_nt: TGTGCCAGCAGTTTCTTTCCCGTCGGAGGCTACACCTTC
d_call: -; j_call: TRBJ2-7; clone_size: many; v_call: TRBV5-1; cdr3_aa: CASSETGTAGSYEQYF; cdr3_nt: TGCGCCAGCAGCGAGACTGGGACTGCGGGATCCTACGAGCAGTACTTC
d_call: -; j_call: TRBJ2-6; clone_size: many; v_call: TRBV6-2/TRBV6-3; cdr3_aa: CASSRPQGTGANVLTF; cdr3_nt: TGTGCCAGCAGTCGCCCACAGGGAACTGGGGCCAACGTCCTGACTTTC
d_call: -; j_call: TRBJ1-5; clone_size: -; v_call: TRBV27; cdr3_aa: CASSPGIGREEVRQPQHF; cdr3_nt: TGTGCCAGCAGTCCGGGGATCGGCAGGGAGGAGGTGAGGCAGCCCCAGCATTTT
d_call: TRBD1; j_call: TRBJ2-1; clone_size: few; v_call: TRBV18; cdr3_aa: CASSPLAPGQYNEQFF; cdr3_nt: TGTGCCAGCTCACCATTGGCCCCGGGACAGTACAATGAGCAGTTCTTC
d_call: TRBD1; j_call: TRBJ1-6; clone_size: -; v_call: TRBV12-3/TRBV12-4; cdr3_aa: CASSPGQGAPNSPLHF; cdr3_nt: TGTGCCAGCAGTCCGGGACAGGGGGCGCCTAATTCACCCCTCCACTTT
d_call: -; j_call: TRBJ2-7; clone_size: -; v_call: TRBV7-2; cdr3_aa: CASSPLSVSPSYEQYF; cdr3_nt: TGTGCCAGCAGCCCACTTAGCGTCTCGCCCTCCTACGAGCAGTACTTC
d_call: TRBD2; j_call: TRBJ2-7; clone_size: many; v_call: TRBV4-3; cdr3_aa: CASSHSMGGDEQYF; cdr3_nt: TGCGCCAGCAGCCACTCTATGGGGGGGGACGAGCAGTACTTC
d_call: -; j_call: TRBJ2-1; clone_size: few; v_call: TRBV5-6; cdr3_aa: CASSTAVAGEQFF; cdr3_nt: TGTGCCAGCAGCACAGCCGTAGCCGGGGAGCAGTTCTTC
d_call: -; j_call: TRBJ2-2; clone_size: -; v_call: TRBV7-9; cdr3_aa: CASSPHQGSTGELFF; cdr3_nt: TGTGCCAGCAGCCCCCACCAGGGGTCTACCGGGGAGCTGTTTTTT
d_call: -; j_call: TRBJ2-7; clone_size: few; v_call: TRBV5-1; cdr3_aa: CASRWEGDEQYF; cdr3_nt: TGCGCCAGCAGATGGGAAGGGGACGAGCAGTACTTC
d_call: -; j_call: TRBJ1-2; clone_size: few; v_call: TRBV9; cdr3_aa: CASSVDSGQAGYYGYTF; cdr3_nt: TGTGCCAGCAGCGTAGACTCGGGGCAGGCTGGTTACTATGGCTACACCTTC
d_call: -; j_call: TRBJ2-1; clone_size: -; v_call: TRBV4-3; cdr3_aa: CASSQDPPPWNEQFF; cdr3_nt: TGCGCCAGCAGCCAAGATCCCCCACCATGGAATGAGCAGTTCTTC
d_call: TRBD2; j_call: TRBJ2-7; clone_size: -; v_call: TRBV5-1; cdr3_aa: CASRDSGGYEQYF; cdr3_nt: TGCGCCAGCAGAGATAGCGGGGGCTACGAGCAGTACTTC
d_call: -; j_call: TRBJ1-2; clone_size: many; v_call: TRBV12-3/TRBV12-4; cdr3_aa: CASSPRRGNYGYTF; cdr3_nt: TGTGCCAGCAGCCCACGGAGGGGGAACTATGGCTACACCTTC
d_call: -; j_call: TRBJ2-3; clone_size: many; v_call: TRBV6-1; cdr3_aa: CASSLRGNADTQYF; cdr3_nt: TGTGCCAGCAGCCTGAGAGGGAACGCAGATACGCAGTATTTT
d_call: TRBD1; j_call: TRBJ1-2; clone_size: -; v_call: TRBV12-3/TRBV12-4; cdr3_aa: CASRSDRDFGYTF; cdr3_nt: TGTGCCAGCAGGAGTGACAGGGACTTTGGCTACACCTTC
d_call: TRBD2; j_call: TRBJ2-1; clone_size: many; v_call: TRBV30; cdr3_aa: CAWTQGLATDEQFF; cdr3_nt: TGTGCCTGGACCCAGGGACTAGCGACAGATGAGCAGTTCTTC
d_call: -; j_call: TRBJ2-1; clone_size: few; v_call: TRBV5-1; cdr3_aa: CASSSGLGDEQFF; cdr3_nt: TGCGCCAGCAGCTCGGGACTTGGCGATGAGCAGTTCTTC